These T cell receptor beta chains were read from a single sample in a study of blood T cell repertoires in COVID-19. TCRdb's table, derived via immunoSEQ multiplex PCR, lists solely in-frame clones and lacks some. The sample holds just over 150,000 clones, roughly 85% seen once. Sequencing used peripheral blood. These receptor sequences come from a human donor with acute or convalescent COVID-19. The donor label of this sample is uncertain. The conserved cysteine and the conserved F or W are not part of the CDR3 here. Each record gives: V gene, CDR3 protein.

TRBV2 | ASNRFNQPQH
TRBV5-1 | ASSPSGSSYNEQF
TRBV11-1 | ASSFRPTGGAF
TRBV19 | ASSTRGQGGNSPLH
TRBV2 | ASSTRGGDTDTQY
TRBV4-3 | ASSQDYGGGAIQETQY
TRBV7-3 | ASRVTENTEAF
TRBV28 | ASNRAYNSPLH
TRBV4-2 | ASSQDPDRIYGYT
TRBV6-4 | ASEREGTGELF
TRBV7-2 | ASSSSTGTGRKLF
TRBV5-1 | ASSDRQRNTEAF
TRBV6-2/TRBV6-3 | ASSKTGTEAF
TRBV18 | ASSPLPAGGDNEQF
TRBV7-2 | ASSPQTANSPLH
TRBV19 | ASSIWTADYGYT
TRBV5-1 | ASSLGLGNQPQH
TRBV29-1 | SVGQGEGYT
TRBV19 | ASSIGTTIYNEQF
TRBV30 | AWGGQNTEAF
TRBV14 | ASSQEGQGYNEQF
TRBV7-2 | ASSPTVFNYGYT
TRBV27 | ASIPIDRDTEAF
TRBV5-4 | ASSRDRSNMNTEAF
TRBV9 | ASSFDRDNPN
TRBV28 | ASSLWGNRAEAF
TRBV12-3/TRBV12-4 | ASSWDYYNEQF
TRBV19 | ASSTPSSGGPLNEQF
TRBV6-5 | ASSYRQGRQPQH
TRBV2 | ASSGRSGAGELF
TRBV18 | ASSPPERGVYNEQF